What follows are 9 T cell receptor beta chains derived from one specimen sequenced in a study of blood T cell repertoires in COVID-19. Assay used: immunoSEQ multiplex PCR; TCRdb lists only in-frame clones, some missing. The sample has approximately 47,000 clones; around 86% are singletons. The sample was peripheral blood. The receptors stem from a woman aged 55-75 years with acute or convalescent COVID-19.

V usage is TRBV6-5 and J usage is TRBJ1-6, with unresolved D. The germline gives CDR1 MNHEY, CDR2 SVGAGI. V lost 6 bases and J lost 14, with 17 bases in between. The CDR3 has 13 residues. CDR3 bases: TGTGCCAGCAGCTATAGAGGGTTTTGGACCCTCCACTTT. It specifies CASSYRGFWTLHF.

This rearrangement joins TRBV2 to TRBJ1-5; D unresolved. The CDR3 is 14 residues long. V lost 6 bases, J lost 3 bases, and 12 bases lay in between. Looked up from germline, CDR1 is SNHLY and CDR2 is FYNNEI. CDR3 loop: CASSETNNNQPQHF. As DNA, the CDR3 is TGTGCCAGCAGCGAAACCAACAACAATCAGCCCCAGCATTTT.

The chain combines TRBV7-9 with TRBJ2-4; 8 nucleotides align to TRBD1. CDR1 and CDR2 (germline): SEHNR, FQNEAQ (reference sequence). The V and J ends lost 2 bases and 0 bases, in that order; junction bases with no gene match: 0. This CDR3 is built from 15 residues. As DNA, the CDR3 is TGTGCCAGCAGCTTAACAGGGGGAGCCAAAAACATTCAGTACTTC. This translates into CASSLTGGAKNIQYF.

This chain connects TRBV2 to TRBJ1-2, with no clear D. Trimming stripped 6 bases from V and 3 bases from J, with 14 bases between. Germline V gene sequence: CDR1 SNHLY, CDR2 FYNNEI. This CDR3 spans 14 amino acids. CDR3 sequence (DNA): TGTGCCAGCAGAAGGCAGCTAGGTGACTATGGCTACACCTTC. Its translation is CASRRQLGDYGYTF.

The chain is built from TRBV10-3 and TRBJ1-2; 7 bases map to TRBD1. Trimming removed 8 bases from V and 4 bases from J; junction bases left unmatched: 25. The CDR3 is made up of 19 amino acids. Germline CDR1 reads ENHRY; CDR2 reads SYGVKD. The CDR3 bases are TGTGCCATCGGAGGGCTACACAGGGGCCTGGCTTCTGGGCGCTATGGCTACACCTTC. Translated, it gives CAIGGLHRGLASGRYGYTF.

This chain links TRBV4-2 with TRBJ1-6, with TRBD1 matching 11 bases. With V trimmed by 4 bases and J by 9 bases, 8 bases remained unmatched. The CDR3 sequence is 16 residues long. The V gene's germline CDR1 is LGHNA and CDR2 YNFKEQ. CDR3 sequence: CASSPNVGTGGSPLHF. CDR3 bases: TGTGCCAGCAGCCCTAATGTCGGGACAGGGGGTTCACCCCTCCACTTT.

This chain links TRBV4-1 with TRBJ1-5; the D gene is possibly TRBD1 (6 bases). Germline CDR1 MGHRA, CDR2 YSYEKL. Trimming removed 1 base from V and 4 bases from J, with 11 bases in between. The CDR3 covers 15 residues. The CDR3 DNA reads TGCGCCAGCAGCCAAGTGGAGCAGGGGAATCAGCCCCAGCATTTT. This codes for CASSQVEQGNQPQHF.

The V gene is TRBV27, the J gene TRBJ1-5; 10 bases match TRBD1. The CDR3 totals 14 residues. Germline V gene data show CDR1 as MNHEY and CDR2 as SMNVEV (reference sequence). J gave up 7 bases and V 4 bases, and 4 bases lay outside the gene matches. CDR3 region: CASSSDRGQQPQHF. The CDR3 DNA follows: TGTGCCAGCAGTTCAGACAGGGGGCAACAGCCCCAGCATTTT.

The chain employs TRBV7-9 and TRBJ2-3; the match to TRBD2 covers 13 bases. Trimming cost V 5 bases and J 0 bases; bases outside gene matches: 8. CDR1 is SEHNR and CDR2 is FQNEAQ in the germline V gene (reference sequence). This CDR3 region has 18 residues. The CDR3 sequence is CASSATGTSGVSTDTQYF. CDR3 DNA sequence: TGTGCCAGCAGCGCAACCGGGACTAGCGGGGTTAGCACAGATACGCAGTATTTT.